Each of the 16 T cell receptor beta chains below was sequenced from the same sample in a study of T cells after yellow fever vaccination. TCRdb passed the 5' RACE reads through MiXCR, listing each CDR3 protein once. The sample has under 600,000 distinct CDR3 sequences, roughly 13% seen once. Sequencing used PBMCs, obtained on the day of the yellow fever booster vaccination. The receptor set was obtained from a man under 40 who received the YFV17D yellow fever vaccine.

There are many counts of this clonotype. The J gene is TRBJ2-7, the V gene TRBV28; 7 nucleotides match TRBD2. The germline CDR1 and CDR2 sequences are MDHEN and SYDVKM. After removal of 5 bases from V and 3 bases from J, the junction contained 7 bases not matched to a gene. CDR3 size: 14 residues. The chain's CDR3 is CASSGWGGNYEQYF. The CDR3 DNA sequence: TGTGCCAGCAGTGGCTGGGGGGGAAACTACGAGCAGTACTTC.

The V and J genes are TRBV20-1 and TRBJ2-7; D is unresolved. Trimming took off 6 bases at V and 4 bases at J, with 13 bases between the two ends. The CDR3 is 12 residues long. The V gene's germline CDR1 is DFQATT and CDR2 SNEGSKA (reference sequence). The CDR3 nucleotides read TGCAGTGCCGCCGCCCTTGCTTACGAGCAGTACTTC. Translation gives CSAAALAYEQYF.

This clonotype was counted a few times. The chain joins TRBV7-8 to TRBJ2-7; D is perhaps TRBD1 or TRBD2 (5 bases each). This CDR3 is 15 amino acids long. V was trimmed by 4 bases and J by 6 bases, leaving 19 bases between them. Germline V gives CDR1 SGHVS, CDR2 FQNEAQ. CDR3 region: CASSYLSGGASEQYF. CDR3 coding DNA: TGTGCCAGCAGCTACCTGAGCGGTGGGGCGAGCGAGCAGTACTTC.

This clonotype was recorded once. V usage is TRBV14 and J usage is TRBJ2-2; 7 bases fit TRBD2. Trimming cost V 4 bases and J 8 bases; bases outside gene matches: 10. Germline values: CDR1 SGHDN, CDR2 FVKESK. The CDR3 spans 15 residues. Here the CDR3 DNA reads TGTGCCAGCAGCCGGAGATCTAGCGGTAGGGGGGAGCTGTTTTTT. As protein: CASSRRSSGRGELFF.

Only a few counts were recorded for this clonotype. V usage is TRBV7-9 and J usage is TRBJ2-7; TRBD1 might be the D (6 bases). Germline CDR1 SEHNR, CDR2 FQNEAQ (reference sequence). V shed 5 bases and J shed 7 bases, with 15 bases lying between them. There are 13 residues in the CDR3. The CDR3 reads CASSPPRTEEQYF. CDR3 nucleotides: TGTGCCAGCAGCCCTCCCCGGACAGAAGAGCAGTACTTC.

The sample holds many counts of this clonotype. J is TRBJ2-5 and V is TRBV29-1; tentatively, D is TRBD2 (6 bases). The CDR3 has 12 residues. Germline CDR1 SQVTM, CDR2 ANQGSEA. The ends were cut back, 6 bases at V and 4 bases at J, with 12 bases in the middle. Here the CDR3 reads CSVTGVGETQYF. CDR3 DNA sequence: TGCAGCGTGACGGGGGTGGGAGAGACCCAGTACTTC.

Written as DNA, the CDR3 is TGTGCCAGCAGCCAAGATCCTCGGTCGGATACGCAGTATTTT. Its protein product is CASSQDPRSDTQYF. The chain links TRBV4-2 to TRBJ2-3; no firm D call. The germline V and J ends were trimmed by 0 bases and 6 bases, with 10 bases remaining between them. The germline CDR1 and CDR2 sequences are LGHNA and YNFKEQ. This CDR3 is 14 amino acids long.

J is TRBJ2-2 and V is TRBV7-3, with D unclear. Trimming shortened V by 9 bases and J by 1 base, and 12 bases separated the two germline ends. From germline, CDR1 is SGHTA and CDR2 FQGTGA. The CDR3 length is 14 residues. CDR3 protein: CARVYCVNTGELFF. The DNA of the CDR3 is TGTGCCAGAGTCTATTGTGTGAACACCGGGGAGCTGTTTTTT.

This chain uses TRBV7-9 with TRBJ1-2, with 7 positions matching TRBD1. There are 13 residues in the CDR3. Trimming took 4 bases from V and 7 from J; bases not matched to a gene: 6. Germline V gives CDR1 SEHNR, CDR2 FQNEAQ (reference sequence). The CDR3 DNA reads TGTGCCAGCAGCTCCCAGGGGGGCATTGGCTACACCTTC. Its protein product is CASSSQGGIGYTF.

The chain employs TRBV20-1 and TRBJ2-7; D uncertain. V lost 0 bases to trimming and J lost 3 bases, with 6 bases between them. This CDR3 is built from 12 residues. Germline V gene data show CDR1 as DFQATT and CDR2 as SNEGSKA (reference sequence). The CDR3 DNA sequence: TGCAGTGCTAGAGATCTCAGCTACGAGCAGTACTTC. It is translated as CSARDLSYEQYF.

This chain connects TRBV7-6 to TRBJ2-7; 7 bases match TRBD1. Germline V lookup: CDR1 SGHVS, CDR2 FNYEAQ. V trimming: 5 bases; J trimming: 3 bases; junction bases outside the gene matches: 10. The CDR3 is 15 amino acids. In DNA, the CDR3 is TGTGCCAGCAGCCCATTGGGACAGCAGAACTACGAGCAGTACTTC. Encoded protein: CASSPLGQQNYEQYF.

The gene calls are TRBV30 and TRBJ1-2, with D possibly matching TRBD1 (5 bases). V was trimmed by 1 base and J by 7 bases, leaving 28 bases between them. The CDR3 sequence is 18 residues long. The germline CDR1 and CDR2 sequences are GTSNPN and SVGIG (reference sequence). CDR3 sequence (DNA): TGTGCCTGGAGTGGCAGAGGTGGGAAGGGGCCCAGACAGACTGGCTACACCTTC. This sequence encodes CAWSGRGGKGPRQTGYTF.

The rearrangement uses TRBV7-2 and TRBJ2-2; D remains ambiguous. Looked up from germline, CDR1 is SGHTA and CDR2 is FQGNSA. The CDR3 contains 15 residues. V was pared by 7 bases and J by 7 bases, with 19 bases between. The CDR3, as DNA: TGTGCCAGCACTTCTACGGCATCCGTGAACGGGGAGCTGTTTTTT. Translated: CASTSTASVNGELFF.

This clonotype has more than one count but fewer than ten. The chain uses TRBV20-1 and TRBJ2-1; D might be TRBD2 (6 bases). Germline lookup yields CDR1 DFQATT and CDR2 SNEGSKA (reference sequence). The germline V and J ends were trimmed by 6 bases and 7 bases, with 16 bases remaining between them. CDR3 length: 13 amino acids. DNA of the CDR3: TGCAGTGCCACAGGACGGCGGGAAAATGAGCAGTTCTTC. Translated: CSATGRRENEQFF.

Here the CDR3 DNA reads TGTGCCAGCAGTTTATCGGGACAGGTCTCCTACGAGCAGTACTTC. The encoded protein is CASSLSGQVSYEQYF. V and J are TRBV27 and TRBJ2-7; TRBD1 matches at 8 bases. The CDR3 sequence is 15 residues long. The germline V gene encodes CDR1 MNHEY and CDR2 SMNVEV (reference sequence). V trimming: 0 bases; J trimming: 0 bases; junction bases outside the gene matches: 1.

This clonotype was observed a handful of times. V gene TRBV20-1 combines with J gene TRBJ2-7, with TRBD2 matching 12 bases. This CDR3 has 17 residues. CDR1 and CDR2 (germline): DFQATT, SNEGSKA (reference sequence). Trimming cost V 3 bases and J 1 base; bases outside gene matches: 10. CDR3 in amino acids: CSASGASSGRASYEQYF. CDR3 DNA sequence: TGCAGTGCTAGCGGGGCATCTAGCGGGAGGGCATCCTACGAGCAGTACTTC.